Given below is one T cell receptor beta chain in context. Trimming stripped 4 bases from V and 2 bases from J, with 13 bases between. Germline CDR1 MGHRA, CDR2 YSYEKL. The CDR3 contains 15 residues. This specimen belongs to a study of blood T cell repertoires in COVID-19. Methods used by the authors: Reference gene primers were amplified, and this amplification served to estimate nucleated cell counts. Data came from immunoSEQ multiplex PCR; TCRdb stores just in-frame clones and leaves some out. V and J calls and clone size are given by that table; D and trimming were obtained from the DNA. The table records about 250,000 clones, 80% to 90% of them present only once. Enrollees, roughly 18 to 95 years old, lived in 24 US areas.

This receptor was taken from a woman aged 18-29 years who had recovered from COVID-19. Sequencing used PBMCs or T cells enriched from blood (not recorded which). The chain is built from TRBV4-1 and TRBJ2-3, with no clear D. The CDR3 here is CASSPKAGDTDTQYF. In DNA, the CDR3 is TGCGCCAGCAGCCCCAAGGCAGGTGACACAGATACGCAGTATTTT.